This TCR beta chain is from a study of blood T cell repertoires in COVID-19. Across the whole study: Samples taken during acute and convalescent COVID-19 were collected in the United States, Italy and Spain. Nucleic acid was either cDNA or gDNA, and it came from T cells, B-cell-depleted T cells, or PBMCs.

As processed by the authors: It was from reference gene primer amplification that nucleated cell counts were estimated. Data came from immunoSEQ multiplex PCR; TCRdb stores just in-frame clones and leaves some out. V and J calls and clone size are as listed in that table; D and trimming were resolved from the DNA. The profile covers 100,000 or so clones, with more than 80% appearing a single time and just under 4.5% taken by the ten largest. The V and J ends lost 4 bases and 1 base respectively, with 16 bases between them. Germline values: CDR1 KGHSH, CDR2 LQKENI. This CDR3 has 16 residues. Sequenced sample: peripheral blood. V usage is TRBV18 and J usage is TRBJ1-1; D perhaps matches TRBD1 (6 bases). This TCR came from a human donor in a cohort sampled during active COVID-19. The CDR3 is CASSLVGRGPNTEAFF. The CDR3 coding sequence is TGTGCCAGCTCACTTGTAGGCAGGGGCCCGAACACTGAAGCTTTCTTT.